This T cell receptor (beta chain) was found in a study of T cell responses to AZD1222 COVID-19 vaccine. Study-wide results and limits: Nearly half of spike-specific TCRs reportedly target unmutated variant regions. Possibly, clonal diversity was underestimated; donors were largely white British and included more females.

TCRdb's copy holds only in-frame clones and misses some; the assay was immunoSEQ multiplex PCR. The sample lists some 110,000 clones; 90% were seen once. A remark on this clone: Its matching antigen is unknown. At one of its ends the junction is not consistent with the germline gene, which may arise from a read error.

This TCR was sampled from an adult in good health. The sequences come from peripheral blood, collected on day 0 of AZD1222 vaccination.

DNA for the CDR3: TGCGCCAGCAGTTTGGGGAGGGCTAATGAAAAACTGTTTTTT. This translates into CASSLGRANEKLFF. The chain links TRBV5-1 to TRBJ1-4; D uncertain. The CDR3 is made up of 14 amino acids. Looked up from germline, CDR1 is SGHRS and CDR2 is YFSETQ.